This T cell receptor (beta chain) is drawn from a study of T cell responses to AZD1222 COVID-19 vaccine. TCRdb's copy holds only in-frame clones and misses some; the assay was immunoSEQ multiplex PCR. The table records some 120,000 clones, approximately 90% of them present only once. Germline trimming cut 4 bases from V and 2 bases from J; bases unmatched to any gene: 5. This CDR3 is built from 14 residues. Germline CDR1 is SGHRS and CDR2 is YFSETQ. The material sequenced was peripheral blood, taken on day 0 of AZD1222 vaccination. The J gene is TRBJ2-7, the V gene TRBV5-1, with TRBD1 matching over 8 bases. This receptor was identified in an adult in good health. CDR3 loop: CASSPDRVPYEQYF. For the CDR3, the DNA is TGCGCCAGCAGCCCGGACAGGGTTCCCTACGAGCAGTACTTC. The full variable domain, completed using reference TRBV5-1 and TRBJ2-7, is KAGVTQTPRYLIKTRGQQVTLSCSPISGHRSVSWYQQTPGQGLQFLFEYFSETQRNKGNFPGRFSGRQFSNSRSEMNVSTLELGDSALYLCASSPDRVPYEQYFGPGTRLTVT.